The 26 T cell receptor beta chains below were found in one sample sequenced in a study of cytomegalovirus exposure and HLA in healthy donors. The PCR employed 60 Vbeta primers together with 13 Jbeta primers. Method: immunoSEQ multiplex PCR; TCRdb's copy keeps in-frame clones and lacks some. This table has tens of thousands of clones, 65% to 70% appearing once. The sequenced sample was PBMCs. The receptors stem from a man aged 40-49 years in good health and CMV-seropositive.

In its sample, this clone was seen a few times. The rearrangement joins TRBV30 to TRBJ1-5; possibly TRBD1 for D (6 bases). Trimming removed 1 base from V and 4 bases from J, with 11 bases in between. Germline V gives CDR1 GTSNPN, CDR2 SVGIG (reference sequence). This CDR3 has 14 amino acids. CDR3 DNA: TGTGCCTGGAGTGACGGGGGGCTTAATCAGCCCCAGCATTTT. Encoded protein: CAWSDGGLNQPQHF.

The chain employs TRBV6-5 and TRBJ2-7; TRBD1 might be the D (7 bases). The CDR3 has 12 amino acids. In germline, CDR1 is MNHEY, CDR2 SVGAGI. V dropped 5 bases and J dropped 6 bases, with 11 bases sitting between them. The CDR3 coding sequence is TGTGCCAGCAGTGGCCAGGGGGGCGAGCAGTACTTC. It codes for CASSGQGGEQYF.

The V gene is TRBV2, the J gene TRBJ2-7, with 10 bases aligning to TRBD1. CDR1 is SNHLY and CDR2 is FYNNEI in the germline V gene. CDR3 length equals 15 residues. V was pared by 1 base and J by 2 bases, with 2 bases of the junction left unmatched. The CDR3 loop reads CASSEDGQGAYEQYF. The CDR3, as DNA: TGTGCCAGCAGTGAAGATGGACAGGGGGCCTACGAGCAGTACTTC.

The CDR3: CASSAGSRDEKLFF. The CDR3 bases are TGTGCCAGCAGCGCCGGATCGAGGGATGAAAAACTGTTTTTT. This chain links TRBV9 with TRBJ1-4; unclear D gene. V was clipped by 3 bases and J by 6 bases, with 12 bases between them. Germline-derived CDR1 and CDR2 are SGDLS and YYNGEE. The CDR3 has 14 amino acids.

The V gene is TRBV6-1, the J gene TRBJ2-7, with D unclear. V dropped 2 bases and J dropped 2 bases, with 7 bases sitting between them. CDR3 length: 13 amino acids. CDR1 and CDR2 (germline): MNHNS, SASEGT. The CDR3 region has the DNA TGTGCCAGCAGTGAACGTCCCCCCTACGAGCAGTACTTC. Its protein product is CASSERPPYEQYF.

The rearrangement uses TRBV9 and TRBJ2-7, with 9 bases aligning to TRBD1. The junction had 8 bases not matched to a gene; V was cut back by 2 bases and J by 5 bases. CDR1 is SGDLS, CDR2 YYNGEE, per germline. The CDR3 consists of 15 residues. DNA of the CDR3: TGTGCCAGCAGCGTCAGTGGTGGACAGGGGAACGAGCAGTACTTC. Protein product: CASSVSGGQGNEQYF.

V and J are TRBV6-1 and TRBJ2-7, with a tentative D call TRBD2 (6 bases). The CDR3 covers 13 residues. Germline V gives CDR1 MNHNS, CDR2 SASEGT. V lost 5 bases and J 0 bases, leaving 8 bases between the germline ends. This CDR3 is CASSTAGSYEQYF. In DNA, the CDR3 is TGTGCCAGCAGTACAGCGGGCTCCTACGAGCAGTACTTC.

The J gene is TRBJ2-7, the V gene TRBV18, with a weak D call TRBD2 (5 bases). The germline gives CDR1 KGHSH, CDR2 LQKENI. This CDR3 is 13 amino acids long. V was pared by 3 bases and J by 5 bases, with 11 bases between. The CDR3 bases are TGTGCCAGCTCACCGGCGGGTTTTGACGAGCAGTACTTC. Its protein is CASSPAGFDEQYF.

In its sample, this clone was seen a few times. V and J are TRBV21-1 and TRBJ2-6; TRBD1 is taken as the D call from the table, unchecked against the DNA. TRBV21-1 is flagged as a pseudogene. There are 18 residues in the CDR3. DNA of the CDR3: TGTGCCAGCAGCAAAGTGCACAGACCACTCTCTGGGGCCAACGTCCTGACTTTC. It is translated as CASSKVHRPLSGANVLTF.

The rearrangement joins TRBV4-1 to TRBJ1-5; 7 positions agree with TRBD1. Germline V gene lookup returns CDR1 MGHRA and CDR2 YSYEKL. This CDR3 comprises 17 residues. The ends lost 1 base at V and 5 bases at J; junction bases unmatched: 11. CDR3 sequence (DNA): TGCGCCAGCAGCCAAGTTTGGGCAGGGGGAGGTGATCAGCCCCAGCATTTT. Its translation: CASSQVWAGGGDQPQHF.

This chain joins TRBV7-2 and TRBJ2-7; weak D call: TRBD2 (6 bases). The CDR3 sequence is 16 residues long. Trimming cost V 4 bases and J 0 bases, with 16 bases left between them. Looked up from germline, CDR1 is SGHTA and CDR2 is FQGNSA. The CDR3 here is CASSSGASAISYEQYF. The CDR3, as DNA: TGTGCCAGCAGCTCCGGGGCTAGCGCTATCTCCTACGAGCAGTACTTC.

This clone was seen a few times. The chain couples TRBV29-1 to TRBJ1-1; 8 bases fit TRBD1. The CDR3 totals 12 residues. CDR1 and CDR2 (germline): SQVTM, ANQGSEA. V was pared by 3 bases and J by 6 bases, with 3 bases of the junction left unmatched. CDR3 nucleotide sequence: TGCAGCGTTGATCCGACAGGGGCTGAAGCTTTCTTT. Translating it yields CSVDPTGAEAFF.

This clone was observed a few times. The chain joins TRBV7-6 to TRBJ2-1; TRBD2 matches 12 bases. Per germline, CDR1 SGHVS and CDR2 FNYEAQ. The CDR3 contains 16 residues. V shed 4 bases, J shed 8 bases, and the junction held 9 bases outside the gene matches. This CDR3 reads CASSSPLAGGIDEQFF. CDR3 DNA: TGTGCCAGCAGCTCCCCTCTAGCGGGGGGGATTGATGAGCAGTTCTTC.

The chain combines TRBV28 with TRBJ1-3; D is ambiguous. The V gene's germline CDR1 is MDHEN and CDR2 SYDVKM. This CDR3 is built from 15 residues. Trimming removed 3 bases at V and 0 bases at J, with 9 bases between. The CDR3 sequence: CASSLSRNSGNTIYF. The CDR3 DNA reads TGTGCCAGCAGTTTGTCGAGGAACTCTGGAAACACCATATATTTT.

This clone came up a few times. The rearrangement links TRBV4-3 to TRBJ1-2; D gene uncertain. Germline CDR1 is LGHNA and CDR2 is YSLEER. There are 14 residues in the CDR3. Trimming shortened V by 0 bases and J by 6 bases, and 11 bases separated the two germline ends. The CDR3 loop is CASSQETVSHGYTF. For the CDR3, the DNA is TGCGCCAGCAGCCAAGAAACAGTCAGTCATGGCTACACCTTC.

The table lists this clone with a few counts. The chain recombines TRBV6-1 with TRBJ2-7, with TRBD1 identical over 9 bases. CDR3 length equals 11 residues. In germline, CDR1 is MNHNS, CDR2 SASEGT. V was clipped by 6 bases and J by 9 bases; unmatched bases: 3. CDR3: CASRQGAVQYF. In nucleotides, the CDR3 is TGTGCCAGCAGACAGGGGGCGGTGCAGTACTTC.

This clone was recorded a few times. The V and J genes are TRBV6-4 and TRBJ2-7, with D maybe TRBD2 (6 bases). The V gene's germline CDR1 is MRHNA and CDR2 SNTAGT. V lost 4 bases and J 6 bases, leaving 10 bases between the germline ends. The CDR3 is 12 amino acids. CDR3 region: CASSVLGGEQYF. CDR3 bases: TGTGCCAGCAGTGTCTTGGGGGGCGAGCAGTACTTC.

The chain combines TRBV7-2 with TRBJ1-5, with D perhaps TRBD1 (6 bases). The CDR3 length is 13 residues. CDR1 SGHTA and CDR2 FQGNSA come from the germline V gene. V was trimmed by 5 bases and J by 6 bases, leaving 11 bases between them. Written as DNA, the CDR3 is TGTGCCAGCAGCCTCGACAGGTTTCAGCCCCAGCATTTT. Translation: CASSLDRFQPQHF. The whole variable domain, remainder taken from reference TRBV7-2 and TRBJ1-5, is GAGVSQSPSNKVTEKGKDVELRCDPISGHTALYWYRQSLGQGLEFLIYFQGNSAPDKSGLPSDRFSAERTGGSVSTLTIQRTQQEDSAVYLCASSLDRFQPQHFGDGTRLSIL.

This clone was recorded a few times. This chain links TRBV28 with TRBJ2-1; D may be TRBD1 (6 bases). Trimming pared 4 bases from V and 7 bases from J, leaving 20 bases between. This CDR3 region has 16 residues. CDR1 is MDHEN, CDR2 SYDVKM, per germline. This chain's CDR3 is CASSSLLRDNHNEQFF. Written as DNA, the CDR3 is TGTGCCAGCAGTTCACTACTCCGGGACAACCATAATGAGCAGTTCTTC.

This clone was seen more than once but under ten times. The junction departs from germline at one end; a sequencing error may be responsible. J is TRBJ1-6 and V is TRBV6-1; tentative D call: TRBD1 (5 bases). This CDR3 is 13 amino acids long. The germline gives CDR1 MNHNS, CDR2 SASEGT. The CDR3 sequence is CASITYRNSPPHF. DNA for the CDR3: TGTGCCAGCATCACGTACAGGAATTCACCCCCCCACTTT.

The chain couples TRBV29-1 to TRBJ2-1; 11 bases fit TRBD2. V lost 7 bases and J lost 4; bases outside the gene matches: 6. The CDR3 is 14 residues long. Germline assignment: CDR1 SQVTM and CDR2 ANQGSEA. The CDR3 bases are TGCAGCGCCCCCCGACTAGCGGGGTACAATGAGCAGTTCTTC. This translates into CSAPRLAGYNEQFF.

The sample holds one count of this clone. This rearrangement joins TRBV13 to TRBJ1-2; a possible D gene is TRBD1 (6 bases). The ends were cut back, 5 bases at V and 3 bases at J, with 10 bases in the middle. CDR1 is PRHDT, CDR2 FYEKMQ, per germline (reference sequence). The CDR3 has 13 residues. CDR3: CASSRTAYYGYTF. The CDR3 DNA follows: TGTGCCAGCAGCCGGACAGCCTACTATGGCTACACCTTC. The whole variable domain, remainder taken from reference TRBV13 and TRBJ1-2, is AAGVIQSPRHLIKEKRETATLKCYPIPRHDTVYWYQQGPGQDPQFLISFYEKMQSDKGSIPDRFSAQQFSDYHSELNMSSLELGDSALYFCASSRTAYYGYTFGSGTRLTVV.

This clone was recorded once. The CDR3 protein is CASSLNPRVVTQYF. The CDR3, as DNA: TGTGCCAGCAGTTTAAACCCCAGGGTTGTTACGCAGTATTTT. This chain joins TRBV27 and TRBJ2-3; D possibly corresponds to TRBD1 (5 bases). V lost 2 bases, J lost 8 bases, and 14 bases lay in between. Germline assignment: CDR1 MNHEY and CDR2 SMNVEV (reference sequence). The length of the CDR3 is 14 residues.

V and J are TRBV11-2 and TRBJ1-1; 8 bases are a match to TRBD1. The CDR3 is made up of 12 amino acids. Germline lookup yields CDR1 SGHAT and CDR2 FQNNGV. The J segment lost 7 bases and the V segment lost 6 bases, leaving 4 bases of the junction unmatched. The chain's CDR3 is CASSQDRVEAFF. The CDR3 bases are TGTGCCAGCAGTCAGGACAGGGTTGAAGCTTTCTTT.

The chain joins TRBV4-1 to TRBJ2-7; 12 bases map to TRBD2. CDR1 and CDR2 (germline): MGHRA, YSYEKL. V lost 4 bases to trimming and J lost 7 bases; unmatched junction nucleotides: 14. This CDR3 is built from 17 residues. The CDR3 region is CASSPSPSGLAGGEQYF. CDR3 in DNA: TGCGCCAGCAGCCCCTCCCCGTCGGGACTAGCGGGTGGAGAGCAGTACTTC.

This clone came up a few times. The V call is TRBV19, the J call TRBJ1-2, with 7 bases fitting TRBD1. The CDR3 has 14 amino acids. Germline lookup yields CDR1 LNHDA and CDR2 SQIVND (reference sequence). With 9 bases clipped from V and 5 bases from J, the junction kept 12 bases outside the gene matches. The CDR3 DNA is TGTGCCAGCCAGACCGAGACAGGGACGTATGGCTACACCTTC. Its protein is CASQTETGTYGYTF.